This T cell receptor beta chain originates from a study of OX40 agonist ivuxolimab in advanced cancers. Study in general: A history of anti-PD-1, anti-PD-L1 or anti-CTLA-4 therapy was acceptable, and approximately 39% had some. The study, taken as a whole, reports: Clonal expansion was seen in CD4+ and CD8+ blood T cells by week 6 at 0.1 to 3.0 mg/kg. The antigens recognized by the expanded peripheral T cells, that is their antigen specificity, were not determined. Normalized T-cell clonal expansion was also low in a subset of nonresponders.

The protocol was immunoSEQ multiplex PCR, while the TCRdb copy is restricted to in-frame clones and leaves out a portion. This sample carries 40,000 to 60,000 clones, roughly 90% of them seen once, and the ten largest clones take around 3.5%. For this clone: Its target is not known.

V dropped 5 bases and J dropped 1; count of bases not matched to a gene: 6. This CDR3 region has 16 residues. The V gene's germline CDR1 is SEHNR and CDR2 FQNEAQ (reference sequence). The source of this sequence is an adult with an advanced solid tumor such as melanoma, head and neck, liver or kidney cancer. The chain links TRBV7-9 to TRBJ1-1; TRBD1 matches 11 bases. The sample was CD4+ or CD8+ T cells sorted from blood, taken in a trial of the OX40 agonist ivuxolimab. The CDR3 spells CASSVRTGGGNTEAFF. The CDR3 DNA reads TGTGCCAGCAGCGTCCGGACAGGGGGCGGGAACACTGAAGCTTTCTTT.